The TCR beta chain under discussion was sequenced for a study of shared clonotypes between healthy human individuals. Study-level results: Among several donors, roughly 5.5% of naive CD4 clonotypes were found in common. Among donors, sharing of clonotypes was expected to be affected by sequencing depth.

Naive CD8 populations comprised CD45RO-negative cells positively selected for CCR7, excluding terminally differentiated effector memory CD45RA+ cells. Germline V gene lookup returns CDR1 MGHRA and CDR2 YSYEKL. This CDR3 is built from 15 residues. Germline trimming cut 3 bases from V and 4 bases from J; bases unmatched to any gene: 7. Method: immunoSEQ multiplex PCR; TCRdb's copy keeps in-frame clones and lacks some. The table has about 2 million clones, approximately 94% seen once. For this clone: Its specificity is unknown.

The sequence came from a man aged 18 to 35 in good health. Sequences were obtained from naive CD8+ T cells sorted from blood. The genes are TRBV4-1 and TRBJ2-5, with 8 bases lining up with TRBD2. In nucleotides, the CDR3 is TGCGCCAGCAGCCAGGAGCCCGGGGGGGTAGAGACCCAGTACTTC. This sequence encodes CASSQEPGGVETQYF.